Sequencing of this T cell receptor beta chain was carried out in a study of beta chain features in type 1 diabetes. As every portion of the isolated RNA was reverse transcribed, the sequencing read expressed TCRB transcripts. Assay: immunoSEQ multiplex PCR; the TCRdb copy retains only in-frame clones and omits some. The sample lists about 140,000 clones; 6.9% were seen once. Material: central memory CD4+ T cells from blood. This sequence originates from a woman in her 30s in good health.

CDR3 in amino acids: CASSPLGQARTYGYTF. The CDR3, as DNA: TGCGCCAGCAGCCCCCTAGGACAGGCCCGCACCTATGGCTACACCTTC. This chain connects TRBV4-3 to TRBJ1-2; 7 nucleotides align to TRBD1. CDR1 and CDR2 from the germline V gene are LGHNA and YSLEER. The J segment lost 4 bases and the V segment lost 4 bases, leaving 12 bases of the junction unmatched. The CDR3 contains 16 residues.